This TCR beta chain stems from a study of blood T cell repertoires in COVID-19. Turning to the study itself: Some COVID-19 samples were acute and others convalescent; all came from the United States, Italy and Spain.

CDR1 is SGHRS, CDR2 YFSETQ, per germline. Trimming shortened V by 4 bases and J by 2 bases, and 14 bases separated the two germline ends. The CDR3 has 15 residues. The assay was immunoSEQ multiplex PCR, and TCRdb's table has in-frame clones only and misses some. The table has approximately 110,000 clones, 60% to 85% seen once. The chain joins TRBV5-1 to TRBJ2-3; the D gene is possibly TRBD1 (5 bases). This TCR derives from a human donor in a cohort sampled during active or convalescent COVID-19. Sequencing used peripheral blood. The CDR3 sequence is CASSPYSGFTDTQYF. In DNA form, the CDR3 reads TGCGCCAGCAGCCCCTACTCAGGGTTCACAGATACGCAGTATTTT.